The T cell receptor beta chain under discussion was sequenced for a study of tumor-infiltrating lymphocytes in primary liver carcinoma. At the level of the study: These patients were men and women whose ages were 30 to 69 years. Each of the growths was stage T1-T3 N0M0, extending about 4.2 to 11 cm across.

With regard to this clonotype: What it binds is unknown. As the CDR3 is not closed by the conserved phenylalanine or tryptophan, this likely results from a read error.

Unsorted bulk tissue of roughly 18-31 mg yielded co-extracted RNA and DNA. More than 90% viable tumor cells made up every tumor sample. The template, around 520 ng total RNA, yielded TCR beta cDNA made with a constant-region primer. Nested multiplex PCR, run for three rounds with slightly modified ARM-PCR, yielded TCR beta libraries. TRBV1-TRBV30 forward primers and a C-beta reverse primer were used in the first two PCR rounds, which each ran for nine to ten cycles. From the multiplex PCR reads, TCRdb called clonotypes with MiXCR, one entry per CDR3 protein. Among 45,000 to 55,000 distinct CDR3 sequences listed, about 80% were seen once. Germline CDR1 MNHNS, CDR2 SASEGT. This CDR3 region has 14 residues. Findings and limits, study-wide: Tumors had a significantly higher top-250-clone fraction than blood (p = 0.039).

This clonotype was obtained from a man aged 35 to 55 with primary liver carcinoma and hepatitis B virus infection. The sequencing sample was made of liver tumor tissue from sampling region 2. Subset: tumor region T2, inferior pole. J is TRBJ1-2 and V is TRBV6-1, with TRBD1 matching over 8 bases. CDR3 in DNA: TGTGCGACTCCCATGACAGGGGTGGACTATGGCTACACCTTA. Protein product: CATPMTGVDYGYTL.